The 19 T cell receptor beta chains reported below all come from one sample, sequenced in a study of blood T cell repertoires in COVID-19. Assay: immunoSEQ multiplex PCR; the TCRdb copy retains only in-frame clones and omits some. The sample holds about 220,000 clones, approximately 89% seen once. Sequencing was carried out using PBMCs or T cells enriched from blood (not recorded which). The receptor set was obtained from a woman in her thirties or forties with acute COVID-19.

This sequence joins TRBV6-5 and TRBJ1-2; no clear D gene. Trimming cost V 5 bases and J 7 bases, with 11 bases left between them. This CDR3 has 12 amino acids. The germline V gene encodes CDR1 MNHEY and CDR2 SVGAGI. The CDR3 loop is CASSPLSLGYTF. In DNA form, the CDR3 reads TGTGCCAGCAGTCCCCTCTCCCTTGGCTACACCTTC.

V gene TRBV19 combines with J gene TRBJ1-1, with 7 nucleotides matching TRBD1. Trimming removed 6 bases from V and 5 bases from J; junction bases left unmatched: 3. This CDR3 has 12 residues. Germline V gives CDR1 LNHDA, CDR2 SQIVND (reference sequence). The CDR3 is CASRDRVTEAFF. CDR3 bases: TGTGCCAGTAGAGACAGGGTTACTGAAGCTTTCTTT.

The chain employs TRBV5-6 and TRBJ1-1; 10 bases match TRBD1. The germline V gene has CDR1 SGHDT and CDR2 YYEEEE. This CDR3 spans 14 amino acids. The trim removed 4 bases at V and 2 bases at J, leaving 2 bases unmatched. The CDR3 spells CASSRQGANTEAFF. CDR3 DNA sequence: TGTGCCAGCAGCCGACAGGGGGCTAACACTGAAGCTTTCTTT.

The chain employs TRBV7-2 and TRBJ2-5; D ambiguous. Germline-derived CDR1 and CDR2 are SGHTA and FQGNSA. This CDR3 is 14 amino acids long. The V and J ends lost 5 bases and 4 bases respectively, with 14 bases between them. The CDR3 DNA sequence: TGTGCCAGCAGCCCAAGCGCGGCCCGAGAGACCCAGTACTTC. This sequence encodes CASSPSAARETQYF.

The V call is TRBV3-1 (or the pseudogene TRBV3-2), the J call TRBJ2-2; 7 positions agree with TRBD2. Trimming removed 4 bases from V and 3 bases from J; junction bases left unmatched: 5. In germline, CDR1 is LGHDT, CDR2 YNNKEL (reference sequence). The CDR3 length is 15 residues. CDR3 loop: CASSLWGGDTGELFF. The CDR3 nucleotides read TGTGCCAGCAGCCTTTGGGGAGGGGACACCGGGGAGCTGTTTTTT.

The chain combines TRBV5-4 with TRBJ2-1; 8 bases fit TRBD2. CDR1 is SGHNT, CDR2 YYREEE, per germline (reference sequence). This CDR3 has 14 residues. V was pared by 4 bases and J by 7 bases, with 7 bases of the junction left unmatched. CDR3 DNA sequence: TGTGCCAGCAGCAAAGCGGGAGTGGGGAATGAGCAGTTCTTC. This encodes CASSKAGVGNEQFF.

The V call is TRBV7-2, the J call TRBJ1-6; D might be TRBD1 (5 bases). The V gene's germline CDR1 is SGHTA and CDR2 FQGNSA. With 10 bases removed from V and 9 bases from J, the gap between germline ends came to 19 bases. This CDR3 is 14 amino acids long. The CDR3 coding sequence is TGTGCCATCCCAAGGTCAGGGCTGGGTTCACCCCTCCACTTT. Translated, it gives CAIPRSGLGSPLHF.

The rearrangement uses TRBV11-2 and TRBJ2-7; possibly TRBD2 for D (6 bases). Germline CDR1 and CDR2: SGHAT and FQNNGV. This CDR3 has 13 amino acids. V lost 1 base, J lost 6 bases, and 10 bases lay in between. The DNA for the CDR3 is TGTGCCAGCAGCTTAGGGGGGGTTCGCGAGCAGTACGTC. It codes for CASSLGGVREQYV.

This rearrangement joins TRBV9 to TRBJ2-5; D perhaps matches TRBD1 (6 bases). V was cut by 2 bases and J by 4 bases, with 9 bases left in between. There are 13 residues in the CDR3. Germline CDR1 reads SGDLS; CDR2 reads YYNGEE. The CDR3 DNA reads as TGTGCCAGCAGCGTGGCAGGGGCAGAGACCCAGTACTTC. The encoded protein is CASSVAGAETQYF.

V and J are TRBV7-8 and TRBJ1-2, with 9 positions matching TRBD1. The V and J ends lost 5 bases and 8 bases, in that order; junction bases with no gene match: 9. This CDR3 spans 14 amino acids. In germline, CDR1 is SGHVS, CDR2 FQNEAQ. CDR3 in DNA: TGTGCCAGCAGCCCCCGGGACAGGGCTTTAGGCTACACCTTC. Amino acids: CASSPRDRALGYTF.

J is TRBJ1-1 and V is TRBV2; the D is unclear. The CDR3 loop spans 11 amino acids. From germline, CDR1 is SNHLY and CDR2 FYNNEI. Here the CDR3 reads CGTLKNTEAFF. In DNA, the CDR3 is TGTGGAACACTAAAGAACACTGAAGCTTTCTTT.

This clone was picked up one time. J is TRBJ2-3 and V is TRBV27; the match to TRBD1 covers 9 bases. This CDR3 comprises 15 residues. The germline V gene has CDR1 MNHEY and CDR2 SMNVEV (reference sequence). The V and J ends lost 7 bases and 2 bases, in that order; junction bases with no gene match: 7. The DNA of the CDR3 is TGTGCCAGCACCCCCTGGGACAGGGTCACAGATACGCAGTATTTT. This encodes CASTPWDRVTDTQYF.

This chain connects TRBV6-5 to TRBJ1-5, with 10 bases that match TRBD1. The V gene end was trimmed by 6 bases and the J gene end by 1 base; junction bases not matched to a gene: 3. The CDR3 spans 15 residues. In germline, CDR1 is MNHEY, CDR2 SVGAGI. CDR3 residues: CASRGGQGSNQPQHF. CDR3 bases: TGTGCCAGCAGGGGGGGACAGGGGAGCAATCAGCCCCAGCATTTT.

This chain joins TRBV7-8 and TRBJ2-1; 10 nucleotides match TRBD2. Germline CDR1 SGHVS, CDR2 FQNEAQ. This CDR3 has 15 residues. The V and J ends lost 1 base and 8 bases, in that order; junction bases with no gene match: 5. The CDR3 DNA sequence: TGTGCCAGCAGCTTAGGCGCTAGCGGGGGTGATGAGCAGTTCTTC. This translates into CASSLGASGGDEQFF.

This clone was observed a single time. The chain joins TRBV28 to TRBJ1-5; 8 bases map to TRBD1. The CDR3 length is 15 residues. V was clipped by 6 bases and J by 6 bases; unmatched bases: 10. CDR1 is MDHEN, CDR2 SYDVKM, per germline. Here the CDR3 DNA reads TGTGCCAGCAGCGCACAGGGGGGCATGGGTCAGCCCCAGCATTTT. Translation: CASSAQGGMGQPQHF.

The V call is TRBV18, the J call TRBJ2-5; TRBD1 matches at 8 bases. From germline, CDR1 is KGHSH and CDR2 LQKENI. CDR3 length: 14 residues. V shed 3 bases, J shed 4 bases, and the junction held 4 bases outside the gene matches. The CDR3 spells CASSPSGGLETQYF. In nucleotides, the CDR3 is TGTGCCAGCTCACCGTCAGGGGGCCTAGAGACCCAGTACTTC.

The chain is built from TRBV7-9 and TRBJ2-5; TRBD2 might be the D (5 bases). The CDR3 is 13 residues long. Germline V lookup: CDR1 SEHNR, CDR2 FQNEAQ (reference sequence). Trimming pared 6 bases from V and 4 bases from J, leaving 12 bases between. The CDR3: CASSQNAGETQYF. As DNA, the CDR3 is TGTGCCAGCAGTCAAAATGCGGGAGAGACCCAGTACTTC.

This rearrangement joins TRBV19 to TRBJ2-7; 13 nucleotides agree with TRBD2. Germline lookup yields CDR1 LNHDA and CDR2 SQIVND (reference sequence). J was trimmed by 4 bases and V by 5 bases; bases with no gene match: 8. This CDR3 region has 16 residues. For the CDR3, the DNA is TGTGCCAGTAGTGTATCAGGACTAGCGGGGGTATACGAGCAGTACTTC. Protein sequence: CASSVSGLAGVYEQYF.

This chain joins TRBV2 and TRBJ2-5; D gene unclear. V was cut by 7 bases and J by 5 bases, with 5 bases left in between. The CDR3 runs 10 residues. Germline V gene lookup returns CDR1 SNHLY and CDR2 FYNNEI. The DNA of the CDR3 is TGTGCCAGCAAACGGGAGACCCAGTACTTC. Encoded protein: CASKRETQYF.